This TCR beta chain comes out of a study of CD8 T cells in Susac syndrome. Random-hexamer reverse transcription was applied to roughly 0.5 to 1 ug RNA. By means of immunoSEQ multiplex PCR, TCR beta CDR3 spanning 54 Vbeta and 13 Jbeta underwent amplification. TCRdb redid the calling of the immunoSEQ multiplex PCR reads with MiXCR, one entry per CDR3 protein. Among about 280,000 distinct CDR3 sequences listed, roughly 81% were seen once. J was trimmed by 4 bases and V by 5 bases; bases with no gene match: 5. This CDR3 is built from 15 residues. The authors carried out high-throughput sequencing of TCR beta. They applied it to CD8+ and CD4+ T cells obtained from blood. FACS enriched CD8+ TEMRA cells, while bulk CD8+ and CD4+ were negatively isolated.

The rearrangement links TRBV12-3 or TRBV12-4 to TRBJ1-5; 10 nucleotides align to TRBD1. Sequenced material: CD8+ T cells from PBMCs. The TCR was taken from a human donor with multiple sclerosis. CDR3 loop: CASSQGTGVNQPQHF. CDR3 coding DNA: TGTGCCAGCAGTCAAGGGACAGGGGTGAATCAGCCCCAGCATTTT.